This TCR beta chain was recorded in a study of T cell responses to AZD1222 COVID-19 vaccine. With 4 bases removed from V and 2 bases from J, the gap between germline ends came to 12 bases. Germline CDR1 reads LNHDA; CDR2 reads SQIVND (reference sequence). The CDR3 sequence is 14 residues long. Measured with immunoSEQ multiplex PCR; TCRdb has only the in-frame clones, and not every one. The sample holds some 130,000 clones; roughly 90% are singletons and the top ten take about 1.1%. The TCR comes from an adult who received the AZD1222 COVID-19 vaccine. Source: peripheral blood, taken 28 days after the second AZD1222 dose. V is TRBV19 and J is TRBJ2-7; no clear D gene. The CDR3 bases are TGTGCCAGTAGTAAGGACGGATTTGCCTACGAGCAGTACTTC. Its translation: CASSKDGFAYEQYF.